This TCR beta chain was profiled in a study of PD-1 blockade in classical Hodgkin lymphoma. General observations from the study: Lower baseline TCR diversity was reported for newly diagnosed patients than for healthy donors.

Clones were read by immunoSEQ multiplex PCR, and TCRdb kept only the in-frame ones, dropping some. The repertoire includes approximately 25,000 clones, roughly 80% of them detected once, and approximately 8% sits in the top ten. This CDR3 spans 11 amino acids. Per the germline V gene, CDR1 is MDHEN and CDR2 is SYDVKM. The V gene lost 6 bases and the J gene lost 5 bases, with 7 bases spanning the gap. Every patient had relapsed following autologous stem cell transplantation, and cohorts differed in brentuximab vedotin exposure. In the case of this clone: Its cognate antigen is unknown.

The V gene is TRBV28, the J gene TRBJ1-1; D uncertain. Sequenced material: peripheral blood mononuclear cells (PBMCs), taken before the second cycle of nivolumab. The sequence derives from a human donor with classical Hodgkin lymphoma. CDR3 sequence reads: CASSVGTEAFF. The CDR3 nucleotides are TGTGCCAGCAGCGTAGGGACTGAAGCTTTCTTT.